This T cell receptor beta chain was identified in a study of shared clonotypes between healthy human individuals. Across the study: A couple of women and a few men aged 18 to 49 served as donors.

Whole-study results and caveats: Non-shared clonotypes displayed generation probabilities falling below those of clonotypes present in all four donors. Blood alone was sampled, and tissue repertoires likely differ.

Remarks on this clone: Its antigen is unidentified.

Assay: immunoSEQ multiplex PCR; the TCRdb copy retains only in-frame clones and omits some. This table holds more than 2,000,000 clones, 85% to 95% found once. The sample comprised naive CD4+ T cells sorted from blood. Subset noted: CD45RA+ positively selected. The receptor comes from a man aged 18 to 30 in good health.

The CDR3 DNA reads as TGCGCCAGCAGCTTGGTAGAAAGGGGGGAGGACCAGTACTTC. This sequence encodes CASSLVERGEDQYF. V gene TRBV5-1 combines with J gene TRBJ2-5; either TRBD1 or TRBD2 may fit D (6 bases each). Germline loops: CDR1 SGHRS, CDR2 YFSETQ. Between the trimmed V and J ends, which lost 0 bases and 10 bases, there was a span of 16 bases. The CDR3 contains 14 residues.